Following are 23 T cell receptor beta chains from one sample sequenced in a study of long-term antiretroviral therapy in people with HIV. Survey-level resolution applied to immunoSEQ assay v3.0. TCRdb keeps only in-frame clones here, not all; method: immunoSEQ multiplex PCR. The data hold fewer than 25,000 clones, with more than 80% observed a single time. Sequenced material: unsorted PBMCs, taken almost 6 years after starting antiretroviral therapy. The receptors were gathered from a man younger than 45 with HIV.

The chain is built from TRBV5-8 and TRBJ2-1; D tentatively fits TRBD1 or TRBD2 (5 bases each). The CDR3 is 14 amino acids. V was shortened by 0 bases and J by 7 bases, with 11 bases between the two germline ends. Germline CDR1 reads SGHTS; CDR2 reads YDEGEE. The CDR3 nucleotides read TGTGCCAGCAGCTTGGCCGGGACCAGAAATGAGCAGTTCTTC. Encoded protein: CASSLAGTRNEQFF.

This chain joins TRBV7-9 and TRBJ1-6; TRBD1 matches 7 bases. This CDR3 region has 19 residues. Germline CDR1 reads SEHNR; CDR2 reads FQNEAQ (reference sequence). J lost 0 bases, V lost 3 bases, and 11 bases had no gene match. CDR3 sequence reads: CASSLSGSGGSSYNSPLHF. DNA of the CDR3: TGTGCCAGCAGCTTGTCGGGATCAGGGGGGAGCTCCTATAATTCACCCCTCCACTTT.

The J gene is TRBJ2-3, the V gene TRBV5-4; a weak D match, TRBD2 (6 bases). The V end lost 0 bases, the J end lost 0 bases, and 14 bases lay between the germline ends. Germline V gene sequence: CDR1 SGHNT, CDR2 YYREEE (reference sequence). The CDR3 runs to 17 residues. CDR3 nucleotide sequence: TGTGCCAGCAGCTTGGGCCCAAGACTAGGAAGCACAGATACGCAGTATTTT. Translating it yields CASSLGPRLGSTDTQYF.

The V call is TRBV27, the J call TRBJ2-3; 8 nucleotides match TRBD2. J gave up 6 bases and V 5 bases, and 13 bases lay outside the gene matches. This CDR3 region has 16 residues. Germline V gives CDR1 MNHEY, CDR2 SMNVEV (reference sequence). The CDR3: CASSPARGGRRDTQYF. As DNA, the CDR3 is TGTGCCAGCAGTCCGGCACGGGGGGGCCGGCGGGATACGCAGTATTTT.

This clone was observed once. V gene TRBV18 combines with J gene TRBJ1-2; D possibly corresponds to TRBD1 (6 bases). Germline V gene data show CDR1 as KGHSH and CDR2 as LQKENI. Between the trimmed V and J ends, which lost 4 bases and 3 bases, there was a span of 12 bases. This CDR3 contains 14 residues. The CDR3 region is CASSRGGADYGYTF. The CDR3 region has the DNA TGTGCCAGCTCACGGGGGGGCGCAGACTATGGCTACACCTTC.

The chain joins TRBV27 to TRBJ2-7; D is ambiguous. The CDR3 is 14 residues long. V dropped 10 bases and J dropped 6 bases, with 22 bases sitting between them. Germline V CDR1 and CDR2: MNHEY, SMNVEV (reference sequence). The CDR3 here is CANQKSLFPGEQYF. The DNA for the CDR3 is TGTGCCAACCAAAAATCCCTTTTCCCCGGCGAGCAGTACTTC.

The CDR3 loop is CASHKNRESRQPQHF. In DNA, the CDR3 is TGTGCCAGCCACAAAAACAGGGAGTCGAGGCAGCCCCAGCATTTT. This rearrangement joins TRBV6-6 to TRBJ1-5; tentatively, D is TRBD1 (6 bases). The CDR3 sequence is 15 residues long. V lost 8 bases and J 7 bases, leaving 21 bases between the germline ends. Germline V gives CDR1 MNHNY, CDR2 SVGAGI (reference sequence).

The rearrangement joins TRBV5-6 to TRBJ2-7; D may be TRBD1 (6 bases). V lost 10 bases, J lost 1 base, and 15 bases lay in between. Per the germline V gene, CDR1 is SGHDT and CDR2 is YYEEEE. The CDR3 is 13 residues long. CDR3 in amino acids: CAGGIQGSYEQYF. In DNA, the CDR3 is TGTGCCGGGGGTATACAGGGATCCTACGAGCAGTACTTC. The complete variable domain, with remaining parts taken from reference TRBV5-6 and TRBJ2-7, reads DAGVTQSPTHLIKTRGQQVTLRCSPKSGHDTVSWYQQALGQGPQFIFQYYEEEERQRGNFPDRFSGHQFPNYSSELNVNALLLGDSALYLCAGGIQGSYEQYFGPGTRLTVT.

A word on this clone: The sample contains more than one DNA sequence encoding this CDR3. The rearrangement joins TRBV19 to TRBJ2-7, with TRBD1 identical over 9 bases. Germline V gene sequence: CDR1 LNHDA, CDR2 SQIVND (reference sequence). Trimming cost V 3 bases and J 2 bases; bases outside gene matches: 2. CDR3 length: 14 residues. The CDR3 DNA reads as TGTGCCAGTAGTATCGGGACAGGGACCTACGAGCAGTACTTC. Encoded protein: CASSIGTGTYEQYF.

The chain links TRBV10-3 to TRBJ1-2, with 9 positions matching TRBD1. The CDR3 is made up of 13 amino acids. Germline CDR1 is ENHRY and CDR2 is SYGVKD. J lost 4 bases, V lost 9 bases, and 6 bases had no gene match. The CDR3, as DNA: TGTGCCATAACCGGGACAGGGACCTATGGCTACACCTTC. It yields the protein CAITGTGTYGYTF.

This clone is a singleton in its sample. V gene TRBV6-4 combines with J gene TRBJ2-1; TRBD1 matches 7 bases. This CDR3 has 15 residues. The trim removed 0 bases at V and 3 bases at J, leaving 2 bases unmatched. CDR1 and CDR2 from the germline V gene are MRHNA and SNTAGT. The CDR3 region is CASSDSAGGYNEQFF. The CDR3 DNA is TGTGCCAGCAGTGACTCTGCAGGGGGCTACAATGAGCAGTTCTTC.

The chain has TRBV7-2 and TRBJ2-7; 12 bases align to TRBD2. The CDR3 runs 17 residues. J gave up 0 bases and V 2 bases, and 5 bases lay outside the gene matches. Germline V lookup: CDR1 SGHTA, CDR2 FQGNSA. CDR3 DNA sequence: TGTGCCAGCAGCTTAAGAGGACTAGCGGGAAGCTCCTACGAGCAGTACTTC. Encoded protein: CASSLRGLAGSSYEQYF.

The rearrangement uses TRBV18 and TRBJ2-7; the match to TRBD1 covers 7 bases. CDR1 is KGHSH, CDR2 LQKENI, per germline. J gave up 3 bases and V 6 bases, and 5 bases lay outside the gene matches. There are 13 residues in the CDR3. The CDR3 DNA follows: TGTGCCAGCTCGGGGGACAGAGTCTACGAGCAGTACTTC. Protein: CASSGDRVYEQYF.

The chain recombines TRBV28 with TRBJ2-7; D unresolved. Trimming left V 2 bases short and J 3 bases short, with 26 bases between. This CDR3 is built from 19 residues. Germline values: CDR1 MDHEN, CDR2 SYDVKM. The CDR3, as DNA: TGTGCCAGCAGTTTACTTTTTTATTTAGTCGGTCAATTTATCTACGAGCAGTACTTC. The encoded protein is CASSLLFYLVGQFIYEQYF.

The chain joins TRBV28 to TRBJ1-3; the D gene is possibly TRBD1 (6 bases). With 6 bases removed from V and 2 bases from J, the gap between germline ends came to 29 bases. There are 20 residues in the CDR3. Germline CDR1 reads MDHEN; CDR2 reads SYDVKM. CDR3 protein: CASSLWGPRDREGAGNTIYF. The CDR3 coding sequence is TGTGCCAGCAGCTTGTGGGGGCCGCGGGATCGGGAAGGGGCTGGAAACACCATATATTTT.

The count of this clone is one. The chain employs TRBV5-4 and TRBJ2-7, with D hard to call. CDR3 length equals 14 residues. Trimming took off 4 bases at V and 2 bases at J, with 13 bases between the two ends. The germline gives CDR1 SGHNT, CDR2 YYREEE (reference sequence). CDR3 coding DNA: TGTGCCAGCAGCGCCGGCCTTACAACCTACGAGCAGTACTTC. The encoded protein is CASSAGLTTYEQYF.

The V and J genes are TRBV15 and TRBJ1-3; the D gene is possibly TRBD1 (6 bases). Trimming left V 0 bases short and J 0 bases short, with 15 bases between. The CDR3 is 18 amino acids. The V gene's germline CDR1 is LNHNV and CDR2 YYDKDF (reference sequence). The CDR3, as DNA: TGTGCCACCAGCAGAGATCGAGGGGGGGTGGACTCTGGAAACACCATATATTTT. Its protein is CATSRDRGGVDSGNTIYF.

The chain carries TRBV9 and TRBJ2-1, with TRBD2 matching over 12 bases. CDR1 and CDR2 from the germline V gene are SGDLS and YYNGEE. The CDR3 contains 15 residues. Trimming cost V 2 bases and J 5 bases; bases outside gene matches: 2. The CDR3 DNA follows: TGTGCCAGCAGCGTGAGGACTAGCGGGAACAATGAGCAGTTCTTC. Protein product: CASSVRTSGNNEQFF. Using reference TRBV9 and TRBJ2-1 for the parts outside the CDR3, the full variable domain is DSGVTQTPKHLITATGQRVTLRCSPRSGDLSVYWYQQSLDQGLQFLIQYYNGEERAKGNILERFSAQQFPDLHSELNLSSLELGDSALYFCASSVRTSGNNEQFFGPGTRLTVL.

The V and J genes are TRBV7-2 and TRBJ2-7; possible D gene TRBD2, 5 bases. The ends were cut back, 5 bases at V and 6 bases at J, with 14 bases in the middle. CDR1 and CDR2 (germline): SGHTA, FQGNSA. The CDR3 contains 13 residues. CDR3 nucleotide sequence: TGTGCCAGCAGCCGAGACCGGGCGGGCGAGCAGTACTTC. This codes for CASSRDRAGEQYF.

This clone was recorded only once. The chain recombines TRBV11-1 with TRBJ1-6; TRBD1 is a possible D gene (6 bases). Germline V gene data show CDR1 as SGHAT and CDR2 as FQDESV (reference sequence). This CDR3 is built from 16 residues. V lost 2 bases, J lost 0 bases, and 8 bases lay in between. The CDR3: CASSLQGSSYNSPLHF. For the CDR3, the DNA is TGTGCCAGCAGCTTACAGGGGAGCTCCTATAATTCACCCCTCCACTTT.

The genes are TRBV4-2 and TRBJ1-1; possible D gene TRBD1, 5 bases. There are 16 residues in the CDR3. Trimming left V 1 base short and J 4 bases short, with 16 bases between. Germline V gene data show CDR1 as LGHNA and CDR2 as YNFKEQ. The CDR3 DNA is TGTGCCAGCAGCCAAGGTTCAATCGACGGGACCACTGAAGCTTTCTTT. Its translation: CASSQGSIDGTTEAFF.

V usage is TRBV7-9 and J usage is TRBJ1-2, with D unresolved. From germline, CDR1 is SEHNR and CDR2 FQNEAQ (reference sequence). The CDR3 has 15 residues. Trimming left V 5 bases short and J 6 bases short, with 19 bases between. This CDR3 is CASSPFRGTPDGYTF. The CDR3 region has the DNA TGTGCCAGCAGCCCATTTCGAGGAACCCCAGATGGCTACACCTTC.

V is TRBV19 and J is TRBJ1-5; no firm D call. Trimming took off 5 bases at V and 6 bases at J, with 14 bases between the two ends. The CDR3 contains 14 residues. Germline CDR1 is LNHDA and CDR2 is SQIVND (reference sequence). CDR3 nucleotide sequence: TGTGCCAGTAGTGCTACTAGTGAGCCTCAGCCCCAGCATTTT. Amino acid sequence: CASSATSEPQPQHF. The whole variable domain, remainder taken from reference TRBV19 and TRBJ1-5, is DGGITQSPKYLFRKEGQNVTLSCEQNLNHDAMYWYRQDPGQGLRLIYYSQIVNDFQKGDIAEGYSVSREKKESFPLTVTSAQKNPTAFYLCASSATSEPQPQHFGDGTRLSIL.